Shown below are 27 T cell receptor beta chains from a single sample sequenced in a study of fetal regulatory T cell absence and autoimmunity (TCRdb year 2017). The library was made by the immunoSEQ multiplex PCR assay. TCRdb provides this immuneACCESS table in a form limited to in-frame rearrangements. Some clones are lacking; in checked studies, under half of them reflect an unresolved V gene, and why the rest are absent is not known. The sample yields just over 45,000 clones; about 80% were counted once. In total, the top ten clones hold 0.35% to 0.45% of the sample. Sample: cord blood. The receptor source for this set is a newborn boy with IPEX syndrome.

The chain links TRBV27 to TRBJ1-2; 8 positions agree with TRBD1. Germline trimming cut 0 bases from V and 4 bases from J; bases unmatched to any gene: 16. The CDR3 covers 19 residues. CDR1 is MNHEY and CDR2 is SMNVEV in the germline V gene (reference sequence). CDR3 sequence: CASSLSAGGYTLSSYGYTF. The CDR3 DNA is TGTGCCAGCAGTTTATCGGCAGGGGGCTATACCCTCTCTAGCTATGGCTACACCTTC.

The V and J genes are TRBV4-3 and TRBJ2-4; TRBD2 matches 10 bases. Germline V gene lookup returns CDR1 LGHNA and CDR2 YSLEER. Trimming at V came to 4 bases and at J to 2 bases, leaving 2 bases not matched to a gene. The CDR3 runs to 15 residues. CDR3 nucleotides: TGCGCCAGCAGCCCAGCGGGGGGGCCCAAAAACATTCAGTACTTC. Its protein product is CASSPAGGPKNIQYF.

This clone has just one count. The J gene is TRBJ1-1, the V gene TRBV10-1; D is uncertain. Germline CDR1 reads WNHNN; CDR2 reads SYGVQD (reference sequence). The CDR3 sequence is 13 residues long. Between the trimmed V and J ends, which lost 5 bases and 1 base, there was a span of 8 bases. In nucleotides, the CDR3 is TGCGCCAGCAGTACACAGCCGAACACTGAAGCTTTCTTT. Its translation is CASSTQPNTEAFF.

In this sample, this clone turned up once. The V gene is TRBV5-4, the J gene TRBJ1-1; D might be TRBD1 (5 bases). The CDR3 has 13 residues. Germline-derived CDR1 and CDR2 are SGHNT and YYREEE (reference sequence). Trimming took off 1 base at V and 4 bases at J, with 8 bases between the two ends. The CDR3 protein is CASSLWTTTEAFF. CDR3 nucleotide sequence: TGTGCCAGCAGCTTGTGGACAACCACTGAAGCTTTCTTT.

This chain joins TRBV5-5 and TRBJ2-1; the D gene is possibly TRBD1 (6 bases). There are 15 residues in the CDR3. V gave up 4 bases and J gave up 2 bases, with 13 bases separating them. The germline V gene encodes CDR1 SGHKS and CDR2 YYEKEE (reference sequence). The CDR3 sequence: CASSPQGSTYNEQFF. As DNA, the CDR3 is TGTGCCAGCAGCCCCCAGGGGTCCACCTACAATGAGCAGTTCTTC.

V gene TRBV27 combines with J gene TRBJ1-2; D unresolved. This CDR3 contains 13 residues. Germline-derived CDR1 and CDR2 are MNHEY and SMNVEV (reference sequence). V gave up 5 bases and J gave up 5 bases, with 12 bases separating them. CDR3 sequence (DNA): TGTGCCAGCAGTCCCGGCGGGGTTTATGGCTACACCTTC. Translating it yields CASSPGGVYGYTF.

V and J are TRBV7-2 and TRBJ1-5; the match to TRBD1 covers 8 bases. Per germline, CDR1 SGHTA and CDR2 FQGNSA. With 5 bases clipped from V and 5 bases from J, the junction kept 5 bases outside the gene matches. This CDR3 spans 14 amino acids. CDR3 in amino acids: CASSLNRGDQPQHF. For the CDR3, the DNA is TGTGCCAGCAGCCTTAACAGGGGGGATCAGCCCCAGCATTTT.

The chain is built from TRBV18 and TRBJ2-7, with D possibly being TRBD1 (5 bases). Per germline, CDR1 KGHSH and CDR2 LQKENI. The CDR3 is made up of 15 amino acids. Trimming removed 2 bases at V and 2 bases at J, with 13 bases between. The CDR3 coding sequence is TGTGCCAGCTCACCAGTTCGGACAAGAGCCTACGAGCAGTACTTC. Its translation is CASSPVRTRAYEQYF.

The V and J genes are TRBV10-2 and TRBJ1-5; D not resolved. V lost 3 bases and J lost 0, with 0 bases in between. Germline CDR1 reads WSHSY; CDR2 reads SAAADI. The CDR3 has 12 residues. The CDR3 coding sequence is TGCGCCAGCAGTGATAGCAATCAGCCCCAGCATTTT. Amino acid sequence: CASSDSNQPQHF.

The chain links TRBV9 to TRBJ2-3; either TRBD1 or TRBD2 may fit D (5 bases each). The CDR3 has 14 residues. V lost 1 base and J lost 2, with 8 bases in between. Germline CDR1 reads SGDLS; CDR2 reads YYNGEE. The DNA of the CDR3 is TGTGCCAGCAGCGTACAGGGAGACACAGATACGCAGTATTTT. Translation gives CASSVQGDTDTQYF.

The rearrangement uses TRBV5-1 and TRBJ1-6, with 11 positions matching TRBD1. Germline CDR1 reads SGHRS; CDR2 reads YFSETQ. The CDR3 has 15 amino acids. V was clipped by 0 bases and J by 9 bases; unmatched bases: 2. CDR3 in DNA: TGCGCCAGCAGCTTGGGGACAGGGGGCGGTTCACCCCTCCACTTT. Its translation is CASSLGTGGGSPLHF.

This clone has just a few counts. The chain combines TRBV7-2 with TRBJ2-3; 8 nucleotides line up with TRBD2. The CDR3 loop spans 14 amino acids. Looked up from germline, CDR1 is SGHTA and CDR2 is FQGNSA. V was pared by 2 bases and J by 7 bases, with 5 bases of the junction left unmatched. CDR3 DNA: TGTGCCAGCAGCTTAATTACTAGCGGTTATACGCAGTATTTT. Translating gives CASSLITSGYTQYF.

This rearrangement joins TRBV11-2 to TRBJ1-6; tentative D call: TRBD1 (5 bases). CDR1 and CDR2 (germline): SGHAT, FQNNGV. The CDR3 has 14 residues. V dropped 4 bases and J dropped 6 bases, with 10 bases sitting between them. CDR3 DNA sequence: TGTGCCAGCAGCTCGGGACGGTCTAATTCACCCCTCCACTTT. Protein: CASSSGRSNSPLHF.

This clone was recorded a few times. This sequence joins TRBV12-5 and TRBJ1-5, with D tentatively TRBD1 (6 bases). CDR3 length: 17 residues. V lost 6 bases and J lost 4, with 22 bases in between. Germline loops: CDR1 LGHNT, CDR2 FRNRAP. CDR3 in amino acids: CASGPSGRGLANQPQHF. The DNA for the CDR3 is TGTGCTAGTGGGCCCTCAGGCAGGGGCTTGGCAAATCAGCCCCAGCATTTT. The full variable domain, in which reference TRBV12-5 and TRBJ1-5 provide the parts outside the CDR3, is DARVTQTPRHKVTEMGQEVTMRCQPILGHNTVFWYRQTMMQGLELLAYFRNRAPLDDSGMPKDRFSAEMPDATLATLKIQPSEPRDSAVYFCASGPSGRGLANQPQHFGDGTRLSIL.

This clone came up a few times. The chain combines TRBV7-2 with TRBJ2-7, with D possibly being TRBD1 (5 bases). The CDR3 has 13 amino acids. The V gene's germline CDR1 is SGHTA and CDR2 FQGNSA. Trimming stripped 1 base from V and 4 bases from J, with 8 bases between. The DNA of the CDR3 is TGTGCCAGCAGCTTAGGCAGGGAATACGAGCAGTACTTC. Translated: CASSLGREYEQYF.

The chain recombines TRBV6-1 with TRBJ2-7; 8 bases are shared with TRBD2. Trimming cost V 2 bases and J 2 bases; bases outside gene matches: 2. This CDR3 is 14 amino acids long. Germline CDR1 and CDR2: MNHNS and SASEGT. CDR3 protein: CASSESGRAYEQYF. For the CDR3, the DNA is TGTGCCAGCAGTGAAAGCGGGAGAGCCTACGAGCAGTACTTC.

V usage is TRBV5-1 and J usage is TRBJ1-1; D remains ambiguous. The CDR3 is made up of 14 amino acids. Trimming stripped 0 bases from V and 6 bases from J, with 12 bases between. Germline CDR1 is SGHRS and CDR2 is YFSETQ. The CDR3 loop reads CASSLEAGLPEAFF. The DNA for the CDR3 is TGCGCCAGCAGCTTGGAGGCAGGCCTCCCTGAAGCTTTCTTT.

This clone came up once. The V call is TRBV27, the J call TRBJ2-1; a weak D match, TRBD1 (6 bases). Germline-derived CDR1 and CDR2 are MNHEY and SMNVEV (reference sequence). This CDR3 contains 14 residues. V was cut by 6 bases and J by 6 bases, with 15 bases left in between. The CDR3 region has the DNA TGTGCCAGCAGGGTGGGACACCTCCCCAATGAGCAGTTCTTC. It is translated as CASRVGHLPNEQFF.

This clone has just a few counts. V gene TRBV11-2 combines with J gene TRBJ2-7; 7 positions match TRBD2. Germline V CDR1 and CDR2: SGHAT, FQNNGV. The length of the CDR3 is 14 residues. Trimming removed 7 bases from V and 1 base from J; junction bases left unmatched: 7. The CDR3 sequence: CASTRGDGSYEQYF. CDR3 nucleotides: TGTGCCAGCACCCGGGGGGACGGTTCCTACGAGCAGTACTTC.

The chain employs TRBV27 and TRBJ1-5; D gene unclear. V dropped 1 base and J dropped 6 bases, with 13 bases sitting between them. Germline CDR1 reads MNHEY; CDR2 reads SMNVEV (reference sequence). The CDR3 extends over 15 amino acids. CDR3 sequence: CASSLLFSRSQPQHF. DNA for the CDR3: TGTGCCAGCAGTTTATTGTTTTCGAGGAGTCAGCCCCAGCATTTT.

In DNA, the CDR3 is TGTGCCAGCAGTGACTCCACAGTTTCCCCAGGCCTTCTCTATGGCTACACCTTC. Translating it yields CASSDSTVSPGLLYGYTF. The J gene is TRBJ1-2, the V gene TRBV6-4; D unresolved. CDR1 is MRHNA, CDR2 SNTAGT, per germline. The ends were cut back, 0 bases at V and 4 bases at J, with 21 bases in the middle. This CDR3 has 18 amino acids.

V gene TRBV6-5 combines with J gene TRBJ2-5, with D perhaps matching TRBD2 (7 bases). The CDR3 contains 15 residues. With 0 bases removed from V and 4 bases from J, the gap between germline ends came to 12 bases. Per the germline V gene, CDR1 is MNHEY and CDR2 is SVGAGI. CDR3 in DNA: TGTGCCAGCAGTTACTCTCTGAGGGGGGGAGAGACCCAGTACTTC. Translating it yields CASSYSLRGGETQYF.

The rearrangement joins TRBV7-2 to TRBJ2-4, with 8 bases lining up with TRBD2. Trimming took 5 bases from V and 7 from J; bases not matched to a gene: 13. This CDR3 has 16 amino acids. Germline V lookup: CDR1 SGHTA, CDR2 FQGNSA. The CDR3 sequence: CASSRASGRGWNIQYF. As DNA, the CDR3 is TGTGCCAGCAGCCGGGCCAGCGGGAGAGGGTGGAACATTCAGTACTTC.

The chain links TRBV5-5 to TRBJ1-1; TRBD1 agrees at 7 bases. The CDR3 sequence is 14 residues long. J was trimmed by 0 bases and V by 4 bases; bases with no gene match: 3. Germline V gene sequence: CDR1 SGHKS, CDR2 YYEKEE (reference sequence). The CDR3 bases are TGTGCCAGCAGCGCGGGACAGATGAACACTGAAGCTTTCTTT. Amino acids: CASSAGQMNTEAFF.

The gene calls are TRBV6-1 and TRBJ2-5; D gene ambiguous. Germline CDR1 and CDR2: MNHNS and SASEGT. V dropped 5 bases and J dropped 1 base, with 14 bases sitting between them. The length of the CDR3 is 15 residues. CDR3 amino acids: CASSSLWGSQETQYF. The DNA of the CDR3 is TGTGCCAGCAGTAGCCTTTGGGGATCCCAAGAGACCCAGTACTTC.

The rearrangement uses TRBV10-3 and TRBJ1-1, with D unresolved. Germline loops: CDR1 ENHRY, CDR2 SYGVKD. This CDR3 is 13 amino acids long. Trimming took 4 bases from V and 1 from J, leaving 7 bases between them. Written as DNA, the CDR3 is TGTGCCATCAGTGTGGCTGGGAACACTGAAGCTTTCTTT. Translating it yields CAISVAGNTEAFF.

The chain recombines TRBV21-1 with TRBJ2-1; TRBD2, the D gene given by the table, was not confirmed from the DNA. TRBV21-1 is a known pseudogene. There are 17 residues in the CDR3. The CDR3 sequence: CASSKECGGAPEAEQFF. In DNA, the CDR3 is TGTGCCAGCAGCAAAGAATGCGGGGGGGCGCCGGAGGCCGAGCAGTTCTTC.